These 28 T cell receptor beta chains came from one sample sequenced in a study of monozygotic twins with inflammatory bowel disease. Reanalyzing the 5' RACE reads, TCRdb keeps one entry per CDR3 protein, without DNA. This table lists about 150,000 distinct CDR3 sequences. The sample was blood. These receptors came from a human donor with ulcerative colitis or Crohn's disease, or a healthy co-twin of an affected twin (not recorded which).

CDR3 residues: CSAGEGGNTIYNEQFF. V gene TRBV20-1 combines with J gene TRBJ2-1; TCRdb lists TRBD1, though no DNA is available to test this call. The germline V gene has CDR1 DFQATT and CDR2 SNEGSKA (reference sequence). The CDR3 is 16 amino acids.

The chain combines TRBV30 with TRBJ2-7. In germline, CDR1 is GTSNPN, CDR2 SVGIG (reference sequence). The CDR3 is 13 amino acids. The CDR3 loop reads CAWSKSGSYEQYF.

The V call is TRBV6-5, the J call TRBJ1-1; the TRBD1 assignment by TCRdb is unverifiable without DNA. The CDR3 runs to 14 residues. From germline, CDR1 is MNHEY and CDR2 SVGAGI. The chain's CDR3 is CASSSGAPNTEAFF.

This chain's CDR3 is CASSLGGREQFF. The chain joins TRBV5-1 to TRBJ2-1. Germline lookup yields CDR1 SGHRS and CDR2 YFSETQ. The CDR3 is 12 residues long.

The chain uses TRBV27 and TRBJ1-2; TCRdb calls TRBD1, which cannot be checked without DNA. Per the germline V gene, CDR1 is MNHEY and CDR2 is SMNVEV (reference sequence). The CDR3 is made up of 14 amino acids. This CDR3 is CASSASTGWGGYTF.

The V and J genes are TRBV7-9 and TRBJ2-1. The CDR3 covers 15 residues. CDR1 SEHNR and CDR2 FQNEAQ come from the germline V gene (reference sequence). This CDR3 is CASRRAELSGNEQFF.

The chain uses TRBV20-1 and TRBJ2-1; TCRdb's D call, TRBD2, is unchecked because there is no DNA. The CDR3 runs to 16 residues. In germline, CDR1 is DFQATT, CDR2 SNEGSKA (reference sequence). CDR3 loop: CSAPLGLAGVMNEQFF.

The chain's CDR3 is CSAAGASGRAPSYNEQFF. The chain joins TRBV20-1 to TRBJ2-1; TCRdb returns TRBD2, unconfirmable since there is no DNA. CDR3 size: 18 residues. Germline V gene lookup returns CDR1 DFQATT and CDR2 SNEGSKA (reference sequence).

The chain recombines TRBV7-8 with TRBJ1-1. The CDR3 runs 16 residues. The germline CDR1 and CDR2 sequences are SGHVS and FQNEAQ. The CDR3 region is CASSSTDFRGNTEAFF.

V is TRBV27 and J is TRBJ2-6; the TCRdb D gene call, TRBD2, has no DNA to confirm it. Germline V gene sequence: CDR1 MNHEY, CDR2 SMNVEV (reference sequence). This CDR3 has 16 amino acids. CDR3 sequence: CASRLGRTSGANVLTF.

The CDR3 protein is CASSPAKAGELFF. The V gene is TRBV6-6, the J gene TRBJ2-2; TCRdb calls TRBD1, which cannot be checked without DNA. CDR1 MNHNY and CDR2 SVGAGI come from the germline V gene (reference sequence). The CDR3 totals 13 residues.

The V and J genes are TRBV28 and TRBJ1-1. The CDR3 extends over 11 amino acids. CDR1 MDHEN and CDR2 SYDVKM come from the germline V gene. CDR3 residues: CASSVTSEAFF.

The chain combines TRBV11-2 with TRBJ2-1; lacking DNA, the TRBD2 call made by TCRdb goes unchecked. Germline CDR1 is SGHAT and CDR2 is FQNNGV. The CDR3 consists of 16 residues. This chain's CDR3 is CASSSLSGSSYNEQFF.

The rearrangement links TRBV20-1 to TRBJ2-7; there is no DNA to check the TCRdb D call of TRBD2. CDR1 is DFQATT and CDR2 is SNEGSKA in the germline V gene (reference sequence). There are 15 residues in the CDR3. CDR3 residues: CSASPGLAGTYEQYF.

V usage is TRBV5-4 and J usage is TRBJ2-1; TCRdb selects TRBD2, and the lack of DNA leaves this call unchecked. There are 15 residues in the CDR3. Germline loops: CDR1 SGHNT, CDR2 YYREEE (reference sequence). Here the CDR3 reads CASSPPGLADNEQFF.

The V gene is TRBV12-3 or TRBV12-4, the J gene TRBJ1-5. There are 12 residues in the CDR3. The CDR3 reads CASRHLNQPQHF.

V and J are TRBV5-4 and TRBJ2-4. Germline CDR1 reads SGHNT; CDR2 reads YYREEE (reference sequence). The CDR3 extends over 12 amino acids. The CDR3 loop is CASSFQGSIQYF.

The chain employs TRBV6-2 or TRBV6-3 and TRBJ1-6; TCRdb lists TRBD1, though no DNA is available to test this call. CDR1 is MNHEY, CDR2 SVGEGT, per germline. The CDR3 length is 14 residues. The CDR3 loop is CASSSHRNNSPLHF.

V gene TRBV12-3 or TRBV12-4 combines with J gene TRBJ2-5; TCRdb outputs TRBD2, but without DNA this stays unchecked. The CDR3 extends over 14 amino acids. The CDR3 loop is CASSPGLVIETQYF.

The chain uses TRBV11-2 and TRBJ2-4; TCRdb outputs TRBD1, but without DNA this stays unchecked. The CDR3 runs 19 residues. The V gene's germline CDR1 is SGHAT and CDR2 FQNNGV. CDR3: CASSQYMGGGWGFRNIQYF.

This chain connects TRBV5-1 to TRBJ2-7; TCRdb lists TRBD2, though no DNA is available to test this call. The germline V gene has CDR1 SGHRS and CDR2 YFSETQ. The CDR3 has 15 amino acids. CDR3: CASSLEPVPGYEQYF. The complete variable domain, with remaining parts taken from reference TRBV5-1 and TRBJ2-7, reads KAGVTQTPRYLIKTRGQQVTLSCSPISGHRSVSWYQQTPGQGLQFLFEYFSETQRNKGNFPGRFSGRQFSNSRSEMNVSTLELGDSALYLCASSLEPVPGYEQYFGPGTRLTVT.

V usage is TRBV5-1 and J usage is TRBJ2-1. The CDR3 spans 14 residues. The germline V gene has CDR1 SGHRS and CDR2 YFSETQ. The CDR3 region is CASSFLGDSNEQFF.

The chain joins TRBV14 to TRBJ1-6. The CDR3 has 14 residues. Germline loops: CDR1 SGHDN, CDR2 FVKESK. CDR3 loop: CASSQSGWSSPLHF.

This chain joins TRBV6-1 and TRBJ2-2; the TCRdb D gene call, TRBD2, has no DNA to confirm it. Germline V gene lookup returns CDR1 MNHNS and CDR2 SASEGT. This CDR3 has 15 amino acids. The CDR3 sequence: CASSAEDFLTGELFF.

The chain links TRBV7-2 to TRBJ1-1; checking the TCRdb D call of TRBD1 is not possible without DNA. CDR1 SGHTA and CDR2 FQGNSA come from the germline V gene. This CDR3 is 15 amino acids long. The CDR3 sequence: CASSTRQGANTEAFF.

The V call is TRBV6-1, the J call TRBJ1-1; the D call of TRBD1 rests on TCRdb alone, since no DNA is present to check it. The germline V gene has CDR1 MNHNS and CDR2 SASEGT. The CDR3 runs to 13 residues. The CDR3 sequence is CASIFGPRTEAFF.

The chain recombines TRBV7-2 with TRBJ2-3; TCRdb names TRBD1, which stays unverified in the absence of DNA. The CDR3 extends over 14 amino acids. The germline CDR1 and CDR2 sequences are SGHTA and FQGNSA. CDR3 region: CASGRGFSTDTQYF.

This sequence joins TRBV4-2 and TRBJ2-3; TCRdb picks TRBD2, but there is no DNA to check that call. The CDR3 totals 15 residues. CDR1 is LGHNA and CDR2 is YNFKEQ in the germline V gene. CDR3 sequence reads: CASSQGEGETDTQYF.